A selection of T cell receptor beta chains follows, all from one sample in a study of spatial heterogeneity in lung cancer. TCRdb re-called the 5' RACE reads with MiXCR, one entry per CDR3 protein. The sample lists around 66,000 distinct CDR3 sequences; nearly 6.5% were seen once. This sample comprised PBMCs, obtained at surgery. The receptors were sampled from a female donor with early-stage non-small cell lung cancer. CDR3s include the opening cysteine and the closing phenylalanine or tryptophan. A D gene is named only where the DNA matches it firmly. Some rows mark clone size as missing; the rest say once, few, many or name a class of expanded clone.

J | D | V | size | CDR3 | DNA
TRBJ2-1 | . | TRBV7-2 | few | CASSLEGTSSYNEQFF | TGTGCCAGCAGCTTAGAGGGGACAAGCTCCTACAATGAGCAGTTCTTC
TRBJ2-2 | . | TRBV3-1 | many | CASGLTGELFF | TGTGCCAGTGGGCTCACCGGGGAGCTGTTTTTT
TRBJ2-3 | TRBD1 | TRBV5-1 | many | CASREGQTSTDTQYF | TGCGCCAGCCGCGAGGGACAGACTTCCACAGATACGCAGTATTTT
TRBJ1-5 | . | TRBV27 | few | CASSLRGDYQPQHF | TGTGCCAGCAGTTTACGGGGGGACTATCAGCCCCAGCATTTT
TRBJ1-5 | . | TRBV19 | . | CATGLYSNQPQHF | TGTGCTACAGGGCTATATAGCAATCAGCCCCAGCATTTT
TRBJ2-5 | TRBD1 | TRBV5-1 | many | CASGQGARETQYF | TGCGCCAGCGGACAGGGGGCCCGTGAGACCCAGTACTTC
TRBJ2-5 | . | TRBV5-1 | many | CASSLSGTGRETQYF | TGCGCCAGCAGCTTGTCCGGGACCGGGAGAGAGACCCAGTACTTC
TRBJ2-3 | TRBD1 | TRBV11-3 | . | CASSTLRGPTDTQYF | TGTGCCAGCAGCACCCTCAGGGGGCCGACAGATACGCAGTATTTT
TRBJ2-6 | . | TRBV30 | few | CACDFTSGANVLTF | TGTGCCTGCGATTTTACCTCTGGGGCCAACGTCCTGACTTTC
TRBJ2-3 | TRBD2 | TRBV6-5 | many | CASSSGLAGVISTDTQYF | TGTGCCAGCAGTTCGGGACTAGCGGGAGTAATAAGCACAGATACGCAGTATTTT
TRBJ1-4 | TRBD1 | TRBV27 | many | CASSSRDRSNEKLFF | TGTGCCAGCAGTTCAAGGGACAGGAGTAATGAAAAACTGTTTTTT
TRBJ1-6 | . | TRBV5-1 | few | CASKGNSNSPLHF | TGCGCCAGCAAAGGGAATTCAAATTCACCCCTCCACTTT
TRBJ1-4 | . | TRBV20-1 | many | CSARPPAGTYYEKLFF | TGCAGTGCTAGACCCCCCGCGGGGACATACTATGAAAAACTGTTTTTT
TRBJ1-5 | TRBD1 | TRBV7-9 | medium-sized | CASSSGGLGQPQHF | TGTGCCAGCAGCTCAGGGGGCTTAGGTCAGCCCCAGCATTTT
TRBJ1-2 | . | TRBV5-1 | many | CASSLEGWTADYGYTF | TGCGCCAGCAGCTTGGAGGGGTGGACAGCGGACTATGGCTACACCTTC
TRBJ1-1 | . | TRBV12-3/TRBV12-4 | few | CASRDSGVGAFF | TGTGCCAGCAGAGATTCAGGGGTTGGAGCTTTCTTT
TRBJ1-1 | TRBD1 | TRBV7-3 | many | CASSSQAGGAGTEAFF | TGTGCCAGCAGCTCACAAGCAGGGGGCGCGGGAACTGAAGCTTTCTTT
TRBJ2-5 | . | TRBV5-5 | many | CASSWGINGETQYF | TGTGCCAGCAGCTGGGGGATTAATGGAGAGACCCAGTACTTC
TRBJ2-1 | TRBD1 | TRBV6-5 | many | CASSRSQNRGANEQFF | TGTGCCAGCAGCCGCTCCCAGAACAGGGGGGCGAATGAGCAGTTCTTC
TRBJ1-2 | . | TRBV3-1 | . | CASSQESTVNGYTF | TGTGCCAGCAGCCAAGAAAGCACAGTTAATGGCTACACCTTC
TRBJ2-2 | TRBD2 | TRBV7-9 | many | CASYLWEGWTNTGELFF | TGTGCCTCCTACCTTTGGGAGGGTTGGACGAACACCGGGGAGCTGTTTTTT
TRBJ2-3 | . | TRBV6-2/TRBV6-3 | many | CASSVTSSTDTQYF | TGTGCCAGCAGCGTGACCTCCAGCACAGATACGCAGTATTTT
TRBJ1-1 | TRBD1 | TRBV20-1 | many | CSARETGGNTEAFF | TGCAGTGCTAGAGAGACAGGGGGCAACACTGAAGCTTTCTTT
TRBJ1-6 | TRBD1 | TRBV7-3 | . | CASSLGTGGESPLHF | TGTGCCAGCAGCTTAGGGACAGGGGGCGAATCACCCCTCCACTTT
TRBJ2-1 | TRBD2 | TRBV20-1 | . | CSAIPGLGDEQFF | TGCAGTGCTATTCCGGGACTAGGCGATGAGCAGTTCTTC
TRBJ2-3 | TRBD2 | TRBV3-1 | many | CASSPSGTSGGDTQYF | TGTGCCAGCAGCCCCTCCGGGACTAGCGGGGGAGATACGCAGTATTTT
TRBJ1-2 | TRBD1 | TRBV6-5 | few | CASSTDRAIENYGYTF | TGTGCCAGCAGCACCGACAGGGCGATTGAGAACTATGGCTACACCTTC
TRBJ1-1 | TRBD1 | TRBV28 | . | CASSPPRGQVIMNTEAFF | TGTGCCAGCAGCCCGCCTAGGGGACAGGTTATCATGAACACTGAAGCTTTCTTT